This entry lists 32 T cell receptor beta chains sequenced from one sample in a study of T-cell reconstitution after alpha-beta-depleted transplantation in children. Unique molecular identifiers were incorporated during preparation of the TCRbeta library. MiXCR, run by TCRdb on the PCR reads, gives a single entry per CDR3 protein. This sample has about 170,000 distinct CDR3 sequences, with roughly 11% found just once. The source was PBMCs, collected before TCRalphabeta/CD19-depleted stem cell transplant. All receptors derive from a boy between 2 and 10 years old with acute myeloid leukemia, due to receive a stem cell transplant.

Ten or more counts support this clonotype. The genes are TRBV6-6 and TRBJ2-2; D not resolved. The germline V gene has CDR1 MNHNY and CDR2 SVGAGI (reference sequence). The CDR3 loop spans 11 amino acids. Trimming shortened V by 6 bases and J by 6 bases, and 5 bases separated the two germline ends. In nucleotides, the CDR3 is TGTGCCAGCAGCTACCCCGGGGAGCTGTTTTTT. This gives the protein CASSYPGELFF.

This clonotype occurred many times. The rearrangement links TRBV6-2 or TRBV6-3 to TRBJ1-1, with TRBD1 as a possible D gene (6 bases). From germline, CDR1 is MNHEY and CDR2 SVGEGT. V lost 4 bases and J lost 5, with 14 bases in between. The length of the CDR3 is 14 residues. CDR3 sequence (DNA): TGTGCCAGCAGTTTTTCCCGGCAGGGGACTGAAGCTTTCTTT. Its protein is CASSFSRQGTEAFF.

This clonotype was seen many times. The chain has TRBV12-3 or TRBV12-4 and TRBJ1-2; no definite D call. There are 13 residues in the CDR3. Deletions cut 7 bases from V and 6 bases from J, with 15 bases between. The CDR3 here is CASTPPSPDGYTF. In DNA form, the CDR3 reads TGTGCCAGCACCCCCCCATCCCCGGATGGCTACACCTTC.

This clonotype was counted ten times or more. The J gene is TRBJ2-1, the V gene TRBV7-8, with D unclear. Trimming left V 0 bases short and J 4 bases short, with 10 bases between. The length of the CDR3 is 15 residues. In germline, CDR1 is SGHVS, CDR2 FQNEAQ. CDR3 in amino acids: CASSLAGKMYNEQFF. CDR3 in DNA: TGTGCCAGCAGCTTAGCGGGAAAAATGTACAATGAGCAGTTCTTC.

Notes on this clonotype: A much bigger clone sits one base away, suggesting this may be a read error. The chain links TRBV28 to TRBJ2-6; D is possibly TRBD1 or TRBD2 (5 bases each). CDR3 length: 18 residues. The germline gives CDR1 MDHEN, CDR2 SYDVKM. The CDR3 DNA reads TGTGCCAGCAGCAGGAGAGGGGCAGGCCGTTCTGGGGCCAACGTCCTGATTTTC. Translating it yields CASSRRGAGRSGANVLIF.

This clonotype was observed many times. The CDR3 loop reads CSARDREGQPQHF. The CDR3 region has the DNA TGCAGTGCGCGGGACAGGGAGGGGCAGCCCCAGCATTTT. The chain recombines TRBV20-1 with TRBJ1-5; 9 bases align to TRBD1. This CDR3 comprises 13 residues. Looked up from germline, CDR1 is DFQATT and CDR2 is SNEGSKA (reference sequence). The trim removed 6 bases at V and 7 bases at J, leaving 7 bases unmatched.

In this sample, this clonotype turned up a few times. V is TRBV11-2 and J is TRBJ1-6; D perhaps matches TRBD1 (6 bases). This CDR3 is 15 amino acids long. Looked up from germline, CDR1 is SGHAT and CDR2 is FQNNGV. The V and J ends lost 7 bases and 9 bases respectively, with 19 bases between them. The CDR3 sequence: CASIPVQGHGSPLHF. The CDR3 bases are TGTGCCAGCATCCCCGTTCAGGGACACGGTTCACCCCTCCACTTT.

This clonotype was found many times. The chain combines TRBV29-1 with TRBJ2-1, with D hard to call. Germline V gene data show CDR1 as SQVTM and CDR2 as ANQGSEA. The V gene lost 2 bases and the J gene lost 6 bases, with 8 bases spanning the gap. This CDR3 contains 12 residues. The CDR3 DNA reads TGCAGCGTTGAACGGTTTAGCAATGAGCAGTTCTTC. Translated, it gives CSVERFSNEQFF.

This clonotype was seen ten or more times. The junction and the germline gene differ at one end; a read error may be behind it. This sequence joins TRBV3-1 and TRBJ1-5; possible D gene TRBD1, 6 bases. There are 14 residues in the CDR3. In germline, CDR1 is LGHDT, CDR2 YNNKEL (reference sequence). DNA of the CDR3: TGTGCCAGCAGTCAAGGACAGCGCAATCAGCCCCAGCATTTT. It specifies CASSQGQRNQPQHF.

The CDR3 sequence is CAMSPGLPYEQYV. The CDR3 coding sequence is TGTGCCATGAGCCCCGGGCTCCCCTACGAGCAGTACGTC. The genes are TRBV4-2 and TRBJ2-7; no reliable D call. Germline CDR1 is LGHNA and CDR2 is YNFKEQ. This CDR3 comprises 13 residues. The ends were cut back, 10 bases at V and 2 bases at J, with 15 bases in the middle.

This clonotype appeared a few times. The V gene is TRBV19, the J gene TRBJ2-1; D is uncertain. CDR3 length equals 16 residues. Germline V gene data show CDR1 as LNHDA and CDR2 as SQIVND (reference sequence). Trimming pared 5 bases from V and 9 bases from J, leaving 23 bases between. The CDR3 coding sequence is TGTGCCAGTAGTTTGTTGGTGGTTCATGTTCACAGTGAGCAGTTCTTC. As protein: CASSLLVVHVHSEQFF.

This clonotype was seen ten or more times. The J gene is TRBJ2-7, the V gene TRBV10-3; 9 bases match TRBD2. The CDR3 runs to 17 residues. Per germline, CDR1 ENHRY and CDR2 SYGVKD. With V trimmed by 0 bases and J by 3 bases, 9 bases remained unmatched. The CDR3 nucleotides read TGTGCCATCAGTGAGTCTATAGCGGGAGCACTAGGCTACGAGCAGTACTTC. Protein: CAISESIAGALGYEQYF.

The rearrangement uses TRBV27 and TRBJ2-7; no firm D call. CDR3 length equals 10 residues. In germline, CDR1 is MNHEY, CDR2 SMNVEV (reference sequence). The V end lost 7 bases, the J end lost 9 bases, and 10 bases lay between the germline ends. The CDR3 bases are TGTGCCAGCACCGAGGCGCGGCAGTACTTC. Translating it yields CASTEARQYF.

This clonotype appeared many times. The genes are TRBV7-8 and TRBJ2-5; D possibly corresponds to TRBD1 (5 bases). Looked up from germline, CDR1 is SGHVS and CDR2 is FQNEAQ. Deletions cut 1 base from V and 4 bases from J, with 10 bases between. This CDR3 has 14 amino acids. CDR3 bases: TGTGCCAGCAGCTTAGATCAGGGCCGAGAGACCCAGTACTTC. It specifies CASSLDQGRETQYF.

This clonotype was detected ten times or more. The V and J genes are TRBV6-5 and TRBJ1-1; the match to TRBD1 covers 7 bases. This CDR3 is 15 amino acids long. Germline lookup yields CDR1 MNHEY and CDR2 SVGAGI. With V trimmed by 4 bases and J by 0 bases, 5 bases remained unmatched. CDR3 sequence reads: CASSLPGQMNTEAFF. Written as DNA, the CDR3 is TGTGCCAGCAGTTTGCCGGGACAGATGAACACTGAAGCTTTCTTT.

The chain combines TRBV15 with TRBJ1-1; 9 bases are a match to TRBD1. The CDR3 sequence is 16 residues long. CDR1 and CDR2 from the germline V gene are LNHNV and YYDKDF (reference sequence). The ends lost 0 bases at V and 7 bases at J; junction bases unmatched: 9. CDR3 sequence (DNA): TGTGCCACCAGCAGAGACCGTGGGACAGGGTCAATTGAAGCTTTCTTT. Translation: CATSRDRGTGSIEAFF.

The sample holds many counts of this clonotype. J is TRBJ1-2 and V is TRBV7-8; 9 nucleotides line up with TRBD1. V lost 5 bases to trimming and J lost 7 bases; unmatched junction nucleotides: 8. The CDR3 contains 14 residues. Germline V CDR1 and CDR2: SGHVS, FQNEAQ. CDR3 DNA: TGTGCCAGCAGCGCCGGGACAGGGAATGGTGGCTACACCTTC. Amino acids: CASSAGTGNGGYTF.

This clonotype was seen repeatedly, ten times or more. V usage is TRBV5-1 and J usage is TRBJ2-1; D may be TRBD2 (7 bases). This CDR3 is built from 15 residues. Germline V gives CDR1 SGHRS, CDR2 YFSETQ. V gave up 5 bases and J gave up 5 bases, with 17 bases separating them. The CDR3 DNA is TGCGCCAGCAGTTCGAGGGGGGGCGTCGACAATGAGCAGTTCTTC. As protein: CASSSRGGVDNEQFF.

In this sample, this clonotype turned up many times. The chain carries TRBV28 and TRBJ2-7; D call uncertain. The CDR3 totals 14 residues. The germline CDR1 and CDR2 sequences are MDHEN and SYDVKM. V lost 2 bases to trimming and J lost 1 base, with 9 bases between them. The CDR3 protein is CASSLGRRSYEQYF. CDR3 nucleotide sequence: TGTGCCAGCAGTTTAGGGCGGAGATCCTACGAGCAGTACTTC.

V gene TRBV19 combines with J gene TRBJ1-4; no reliable D call. This CDR3 is built from 18 residues. V was trimmed by 3 bases and J by 0 bases, leaving 17 bases between them. In germline, CDR1 is LNHDA, CDR2 SQIVND (reference sequence). The CDR3 DNA reads as TGTGCCAGTAGTATTGGATGGTACAGCTCCTCAACTAATGAAAAACTGTTTTTT. This encodes CASSIGWYSSSTNEKLFF.

This clonotype was seen many times. The rearrangement uses TRBV18 and TRBJ2-1, with 7 bases matching TRBD2. Germline V gene sequence: CDR1 KGHSH, CDR2 LQKENI. The length of the CDR3 is 18 residues. V shed 1 base and J 7 bases; nucleotides not matched to a gene: 16. The CDR3 sequence: CASSPQSYLAEDGNEQFF. The CDR3, as DNA: TGTGCCAGCTCACCACAAAGTTACCTAGCGGAGGACGGGAATGAGCAGTTCTTC.

This clonotype has a count of ten or more. The chain recombines TRBV20-1 with TRBJ2-7, with a tentative D call TRBD1 (5 bases). This CDR3 contains 15 residues. Trimming shortened V by 1 base and J by 2 bases, and 15 bases separated the two germline ends. Germline-derived CDR1 and CDR2 are DFQATT and SNEGSKA (reference sequence). The CDR3 bases are TGCAGTGCTAGAGCCAGGGCACCACTAACCTACGAGCAGTACGTC. It specifies CSARARAPLTYEQYV.

This clonotype was counted many times. This chain connects TRBV10-3 to TRBJ2-6; TRBD1 agrees at 10 bases. The CDR3 totals 17 residues. V was pared by 7 bases and J by 3 bases, with 9 bases of the junction left unmatched. Per germline, CDR1 ENHRY and CDR2 SYGVKD. The CDR3 region is CAIMGTGVVVGANVLTF. The CDR3 nucleotides are TGTGCCATCATGGGGACAGGGGTCGTTGTTGGGGCCAACGTCCTGACTTTC.

This chain joins TRBV11-2 and TRBJ2-2, with 7 bases aligning to TRBD1. Germline V gene lookup returns CDR1 SGHAT and CDR2 FQNNGV. V gave up 2 bases and J gave up 4 bases; unmatched junction bases: 4. The CDR3 runs 15 residues. CDR3 sequence: CASSLWQGVTGELFF. DNA of the CDR3: TGTGCCAGCAGCTTATGGCAGGGGGTCACCGGGGAGCTGTTTTTT.

Many counts were recorded for this clonotype. The rearrangement links TRBV3-1 to TRBJ1-2; D perhaps matches TRBD1 (6 bases). Trimming cost V 0 bases and J 7 bases, with 9 bases left between them. The CDR3 runs to 13 residues. From germline, CDR1 is LGHDT and CDR2 YNNKEL (reference sequence). The chain's CDR3 is CASSQEGARGYTF. CDR3 DNA sequence: TGTGCCAGCAGCCAAGAGGGGGCGCGTGGCTACACCTTC.

This clonotype was seen at least ten times. The chain has TRBV5-1 and TRBJ1-4; 8 positions agree with TRBD1. Germline trimming cut 2 bases from V and 7 bases from J; bases unmatched to any gene: 4. The CDR3 is 14 residues long. Germline CDR1 reads SGHRS; CDR2 reads YFSETQ. The CDR3 coding sequence is TGCGCCAGCAGCTTCGGACAGGGAGGTGAAAAACTGTTTTTT. This codes for CASSFGQGGEKLFF.

About this clonotype: It may be a read error: a sequence one base away is much more abundant. V gene TRBV7-3 combines with J gene TRBJ2-3, with 8 bases matching TRBD1. CDR3 length equals 15 residues. Trimming at V came to 5 bases and at J to 6 bases, leaving 10 bases not matched to a gene. Germline CDR1 SGHTA, CDR2 FQGTGA. The CDR3 bases are TGTGCCAGCAGCCGACAGGGGCAGGGGGTGGATACGCAGTATTTT. This translates into CASSRQGQGVDTQYF.

This clonotype was counted at least ten times. V is TRBV20-1 and J is TRBJ2-1, with 9 positions matching TRBD2. Unmatched junction bases numbered 8, after V lost 3 bases and J lost 2 bases. The length of the CDR3 is 16 residues. The germline gives CDR1 DFQATT, CDR2 SNEGSKA (reference sequence). CDR3 protein: CSARVSGGRAYNEQFF. The DNA of the CDR3 is TGCAGTGCTAGGGTTAGCGGGGGCCGGGCCTACAATGAGCAGTTCTTC.

This clonotype was found once. A much more abundant neighbour one base away suggests this may be a read error. The V and J genes are TRBV5-1 and TRBJ1-2; tentative D call: TRBD1 (6 bases). The CDR3 totals 12 residues. Germline loops: CDR1 SGHRS, CDR2 YFSETQ. The CDR3 region has the DNA TGCGCCAGCAGCAGTGACAGGACGGGCTACCCCTTC. This sequence encodes CASSSDRTGYPF.

This clonotype was detected many times. The CDR3 loop reads CASSLLAGDTDTQYF. DNA of the CDR3: TGTGCCAGCAGCTTGCTAGCGGGAGACACAGATACGCAGTATTTT. The V call is TRBV5-4, the J call TRBJ2-3; 10 bases align to TRBD2. Germline loops: CDR1 SGHNT, CDR2 YYREEE (reference sequence). CDR3 size: 15 residues. V lost 1 base to trimming and J lost 2 bases; unmatched junction nucleotides: 1.

As for this clonotype: A clone one base away is much larger, so this may be a read error. The chain has TRBV6-1 and TRBJ1-5, with D uncertain. The CDR3 totals 13 residues. From germline, CDR1 is MNHNS and CDR2 SASEGT. Here the CDR3 DNA reads TGTGCCAGCAGTGAAGTGACTGTTCAGCCCCATCATTTT. It translates to CASSEVTVQPHHF.

In its sample, this clonotype was seen many times. V is TRBV10-2 and J is TRBJ2-1; D is uncertain. This CDR3 region has 13 residues. Germline V gene lookup returns CDR1 WSHSY and CDR2 SAAADI. V was trimmed by 0 bases and J by 5 bases, leaving 5 bases between them. The CDR3 protein is CASSESTDNEQFF. DNA of the CDR3: TGCGCCAGCAGTGAGTCCACTGACAATGAGCAGTTCTTC.